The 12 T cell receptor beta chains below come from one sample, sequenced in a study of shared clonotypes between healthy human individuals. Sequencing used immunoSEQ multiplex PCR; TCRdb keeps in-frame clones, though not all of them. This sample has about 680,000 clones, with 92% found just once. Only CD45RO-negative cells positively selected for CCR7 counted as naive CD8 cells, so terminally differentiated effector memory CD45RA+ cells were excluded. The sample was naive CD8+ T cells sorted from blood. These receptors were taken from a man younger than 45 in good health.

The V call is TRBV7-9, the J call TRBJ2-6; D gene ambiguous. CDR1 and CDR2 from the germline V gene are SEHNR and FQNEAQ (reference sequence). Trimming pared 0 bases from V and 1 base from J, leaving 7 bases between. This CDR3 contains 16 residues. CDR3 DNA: TGTGCCAGCAGCTTAGCCGAAGCTTCTGGGGCCAACGTCCTGACTTTC. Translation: CASSLAEASGANVLTF.

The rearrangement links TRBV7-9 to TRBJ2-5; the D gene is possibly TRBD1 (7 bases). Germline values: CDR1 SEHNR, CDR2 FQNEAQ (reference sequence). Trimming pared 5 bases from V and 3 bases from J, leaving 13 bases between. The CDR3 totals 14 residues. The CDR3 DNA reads TGTGCCAGCAGCACGACAGGGAGGAAAGAGACCCAGTACTTC. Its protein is CASSTTGRKETQYF.

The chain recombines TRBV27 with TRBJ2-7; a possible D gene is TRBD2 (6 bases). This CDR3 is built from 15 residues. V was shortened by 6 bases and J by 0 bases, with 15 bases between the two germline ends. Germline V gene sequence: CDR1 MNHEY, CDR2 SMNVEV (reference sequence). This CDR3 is CASRVAEAPSYEQYF. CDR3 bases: TGTGCCAGCAGGGTAGCGGAGGCCCCCTCCTACGAGCAGTACTTC.

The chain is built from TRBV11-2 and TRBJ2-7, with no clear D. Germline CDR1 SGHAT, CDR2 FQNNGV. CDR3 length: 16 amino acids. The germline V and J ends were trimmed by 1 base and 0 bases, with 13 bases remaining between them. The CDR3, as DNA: TGTGCCAGCAGCTTAGCCCCCGCGGTTGTCTCCTACGAGCAGTACTTC. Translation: CASSLAPAVVSYEQYF.

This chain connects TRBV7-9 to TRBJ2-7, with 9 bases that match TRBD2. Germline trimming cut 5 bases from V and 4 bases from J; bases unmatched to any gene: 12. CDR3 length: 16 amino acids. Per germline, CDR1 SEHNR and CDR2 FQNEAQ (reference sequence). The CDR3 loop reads CASSPLGTSGPYEQYF. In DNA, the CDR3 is TGTGCCAGCAGCCCACTAGGCACTAGCGGGCCTTACGAGCAGTACTTC.

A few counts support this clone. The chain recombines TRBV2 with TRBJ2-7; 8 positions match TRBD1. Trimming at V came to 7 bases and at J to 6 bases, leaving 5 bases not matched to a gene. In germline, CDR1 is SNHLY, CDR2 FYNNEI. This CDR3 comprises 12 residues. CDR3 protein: CASTAGGLEQYF. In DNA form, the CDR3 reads TGTGCCAGCACGGCAGGGGGCCTCGAGCAGTACTTC. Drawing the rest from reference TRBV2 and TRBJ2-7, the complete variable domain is EPEVTQTPSHQVTQMGQEVILRCVPISNHLYFYWYRQILGQKVEFLVSFYNNEISEKSEIFDDQFSVERPDGSNFTLKIRSTKLEDSAMYFCASTAGGLEQYFGPGTRLTVT.

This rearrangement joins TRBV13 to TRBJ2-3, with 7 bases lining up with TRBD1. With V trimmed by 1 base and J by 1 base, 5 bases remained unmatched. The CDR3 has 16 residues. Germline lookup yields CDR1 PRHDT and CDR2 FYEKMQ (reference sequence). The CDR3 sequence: CASSLAPQGGTDTQYF. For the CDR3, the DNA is TGTGCCAGCAGCTTAGCGCCCCAGGGGGGCACAGATACGCAGTATTTT.

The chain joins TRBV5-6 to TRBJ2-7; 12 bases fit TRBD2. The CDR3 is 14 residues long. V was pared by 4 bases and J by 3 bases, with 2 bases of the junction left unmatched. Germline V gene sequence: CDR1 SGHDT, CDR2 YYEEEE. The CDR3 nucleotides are TGTGCCAGCAGCCAGGGACTAGCGGGCTACGAGCAGTACTTC. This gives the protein CASSQGLAGYEQYF.

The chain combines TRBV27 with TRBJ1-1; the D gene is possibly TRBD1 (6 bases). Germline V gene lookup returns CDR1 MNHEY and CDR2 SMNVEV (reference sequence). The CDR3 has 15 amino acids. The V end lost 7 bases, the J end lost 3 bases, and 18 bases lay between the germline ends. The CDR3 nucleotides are TGTGCCAGCACCCCTTGGGCAGGGGCCCACACTGAAGCTTTCTTT. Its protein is CASTPWAGAHTEAFF.

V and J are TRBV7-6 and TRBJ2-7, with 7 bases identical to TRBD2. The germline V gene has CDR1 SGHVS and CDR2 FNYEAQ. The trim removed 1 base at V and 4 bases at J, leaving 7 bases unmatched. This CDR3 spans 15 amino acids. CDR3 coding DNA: TGTGCCAGCAGCTTAGATCCGGGGAGGGTTTACGAGCAGTACTTC. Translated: CASSLDPGRVYEQYF.

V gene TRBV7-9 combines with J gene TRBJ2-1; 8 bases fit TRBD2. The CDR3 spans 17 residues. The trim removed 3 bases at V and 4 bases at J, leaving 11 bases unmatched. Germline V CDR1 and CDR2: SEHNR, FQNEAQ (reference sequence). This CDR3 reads CASSFPFSGAGYNEQFF. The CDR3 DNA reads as TGTGCCAGCAGCTTCCCCTTTAGCGGGGCTGGGTACAATGAGCAGTTCTTC. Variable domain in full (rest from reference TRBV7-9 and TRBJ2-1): DTGVSQNPRHKITKRGQNVTFRCDPISEHNRLYWYRQTLGQGPEFLTYFQNEAQLEKSRLLSDRFSAERPKGSFSTLEIQRTEQGDSAMYLCASSFPFSGAGYNEQFFGPGTRLTVL.

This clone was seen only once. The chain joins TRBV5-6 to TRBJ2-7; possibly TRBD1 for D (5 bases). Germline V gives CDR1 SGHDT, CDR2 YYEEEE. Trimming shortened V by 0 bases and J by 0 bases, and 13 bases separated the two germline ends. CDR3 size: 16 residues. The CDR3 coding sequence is TGTGCCAGCAGCTTGGGGGCAGGGTCCTACTCCTACGAGCAGTACTTC. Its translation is CASSLGAGSYSYEQYF.